The 13 T cell receptor beta chains below all came from one sample that was sequenced in a study of cytomegalovirus exposure and HLA in healthy donors. With 60 Vbeta and 13 Jbeta primers, the PCR was carried out. The table came from immunoSEQ multiplex PCR; TCRdb's copy has only in-frame clones and leaves some out. The profile shows some 110,000 clones, around 74% of them singletons. The sequenced sample was PBMCs. All receptors come from a woman aged 18-29 years in good health and CMV-seronegative.

This chain connects TRBV4-1 to TRBJ1-6; D is uncertain. V was cut by 0 bases and J by 10 bases, with 13 bases left in between. The CDR3 length is 15 residues. The germline V gene has CDR1 MGHRA and CDR2 YSYEKL. In DNA form, the CDR3 reads TGCGCCAGCAGCCAAGAGAGAGGGTTTGCCTCACCCCTCCACTTT. It is translated as CASSQERGFASPLHF.

This clone was found a few times. The CDR3 ends on some other residue instead of the conserved phenylalanine or tryptophan, so this is likely a read error. The DNA is omitted, as the CDR3 cannot be located on it reliably, and the CDR3 follows TCRdb's listing. The chain joins TRBV6-1 to TRBJ2-4; the table assigns TRBD2, which was not confirmed against the DNA. Germline V gene sequence: CDR1 MNHNS, CDR2 SASEGT. Termini included, the CDR3 measures 13 amino acids. The CDR3 loop is CASSEAQGTSEHI.

The genes are TRBV2 and TRBJ2-5, with 10 bases identical to TRBD2. This CDR3 contains 17 residues. The V gene end was trimmed by 3 bases and the J gene end by 5 bases; junction bases not matched to a gene: 12. CDR1 is SNHLY, CDR2 FYNNEI, per germline. The CDR3 DNA reads as TGTGCCAGCAGTGATAGTTTGCTAGCGGGGGCCGGGGAGACCCAGTACTTC. Protein product: CASSDSLLAGAGETQYF.

This sequence joins TRBV5-1 and TRBJ1-1; 7 bases are a match to TRBD1. The germline V gene has CDR1 SGHRS and CDR2 YFSETQ. This CDR3 contains 13 residues. The V gene end was trimmed by 5 bases and the J gene end by 5 bases; junction bases not matched to a gene: 6. CDR3 in DNA: TGCGCCAGCAGGACCCCACAGGGGACTGAAGCTTTCTTT. Translated: CASRTPQGTEAFF.

The chain's CDR3 is CASSALEAGGQGEQFF. The CDR3 DNA reads TGTGCCAGCAGCGCTCTTGAAGCGGGGGGGCAGGGTGAGCAGTTCTTC. The chain joins TRBV2 to TRBJ2-1, with TRBD2 matching 10 bases. V trimming: 6 bases; J trimming: 9 bases; junction bases outside the gene matches: 14. The CDR3 runs to 16 residues. Looked up from germline, CDR1 is SNHLY and CDR2 is FYNNEI.

This clone turned up a few times. This chain uses TRBV5-1 with TRBJ2-5, with D unclear. The CDR3 is 16 residues long. Looked up from germline, CDR1 is SGHRS and CDR2 is YFSETQ. The V and J ends lost 5 bases and 4 bases respectively, with 21 bases between them. The CDR3, as DNA: TGCGCCAGCAGAGGCGACGCAGGCTCGAATGGAGAGACCCAGTACTTC. It translates to CASRGDAGSNGETQYF.

As regards this clone: This specimen includes other DNA sequences encoding the same CDR3. The chain employs TRBV6-5 and TRBJ1-1; D is undetermined. The V gene lost 0 bases and the J gene lost 5 bases, with 7 bases spanning the gap. The germline gives CDR1 MNHEY, CDR2 SVGAGI. The CDR3 contains 13 residues. This CDR3 reads CASSYSGRTEAFF. CDR3 bases: TGTGCCAGCAGTTACTCGGGGAGGACTGAAGCTTTCTTT.

The V and J genes are TRBV5-1 and TRBJ1-1; possible D gene TRBD1, 5 bases. Germline CDR1 SGHRS, CDR2 YFSETQ. Trimming removed 2 bases from V and 0 bases from J, with 14 bases in between. The CDR3 has 16 residues. The CDR3 bases are TGCGCCAGCAGCTTTACGGCAGGGAGGATGAACACTGAAGCTTTCTTT. This encodes CASSFTAGRMNTEAFF.

V gene TRBV5-1 combines with J gene TRBJ2-2; 7 nucleotides match TRBD2. The length of the CDR3 is 15 residues. CDR1 is SGHRS, CDR2 YFSETQ, per germline. With V trimmed by 0 bases and J by 7 bases, 6 bases remained unmatched. CDR3 coding DNA: TGCGCCAGCAGCTTGGAGGGACTACATGGCGGGGAGCTGTTTTTT. Translation: CASSLEGLHGGELFF.

J is TRBJ2-1 and V is TRBV5-5; 9 nucleotides align to TRBD1. The V gene's germline CDR1 is SGHKS and CDR2 YYEKEE (reference sequence). V trimming: 3 bases; J trimming: 2 bases; junction bases outside the gene matches: 3. CDR3 size: 15 residues. CDR3 sequence reads: CASSWGQGPYNEQFF. The CDR3 region has the DNA TGTGCCAGCAGCTGGGGACAGGGACCCTACAATGAGCAGTTCTTC.

The chain uses TRBV25-1 and TRBJ2-1; tentatively, D is TRBD2 (6 bases). This CDR3 spans 15 amino acids. The V gene's germline CDR1 is MGHDK and CDR2 SYGVNS. With 4 bases removed from V and 0 bases from J, the gap between germline ends came to 10 bases. The CDR3: CASSGGTGSYNEQFF. In nucleotides, the CDR3 is TGTGCCAGCAGTGGAGGGACTGGCTCCTACAATGAGCAGTTCTTC.

CDR3 in DNA: TGTGCCAGTAGGGACAGGGAGGTTAGCAATCAGCCCCAGCATTTT. It codes for CASRDREVSNQPQHF. The V and J genes are TRBV19 and TRBJ1-5; 8 nucleotides match TRBD1. Germline lookup yields CDR1 LNHDA and CDR2 SQIVND (reference sequence). This CDR3 comprises 15 residues. V lost 6 bases, J lost 0 bases, and 4 bases stayed unmatched.

This clone has just one count. The rearrangement uses TRBV5-6 and TRBJ2-2; D not certain. Germline V CDR1 and CDR2: SGHDT, YYEEEE. V lost 2 bases and J 6 bases, leaving 14 bases between the germline ends. The CDR3 length is 15 residues. The CDR3 nucleotides read TGTGCCAGCAGCTTAAACGTTATGAGCCCCGGGGAGCTGTTTTTT. Translated: CASSLNVMSPGELFF.